This record covers a single T cell receptor (beta chain). What it recognizes is unknown. CDR1 and CDR2 from the germline V gene are SGHRS and YFSETQ. This CDR3 comprises 14 residues. V gave up 0 bases and J gave up 9 bases; unmatched junction bases: 7. This record belongs to a study of early T cells in non-severe SARS-CoV-2 infection. Study at large: It was bulk RNA from unsorted whole blood that was sequenced, and the chains were unpaired.

General observations from the study: The matching step, a VDJdb search, favored anti-spike CD8 responses and missed private and CD4 specificities.

Attachment of unique molecular identifiers was made to individual cDNA molecules. Each CDR3 protein gets one entry after TCRdb re-called the 5' RACE reads with MiXCR. The table has tens of thousands of distinct CDR3 sequences, approximately 13% seen once; the top ten hold over 3%. Sequencing was carried out using whole blood. The TCR comes from an adult who was a healthcare worker with PCR-confirmed SARS-CoV-2 infection or an uninfected control (not recorded which). V gene TRBV5-1 combines with J gene TRBJ2-7; TRBD2 aligns across 9 bases. Written as DNA, the CDR3 is TGCGCCAGCAGCTTGGGACTAGCGGTGGGACGGCAGTACTTC. Its translation: CASSLGLAVGRQYF.